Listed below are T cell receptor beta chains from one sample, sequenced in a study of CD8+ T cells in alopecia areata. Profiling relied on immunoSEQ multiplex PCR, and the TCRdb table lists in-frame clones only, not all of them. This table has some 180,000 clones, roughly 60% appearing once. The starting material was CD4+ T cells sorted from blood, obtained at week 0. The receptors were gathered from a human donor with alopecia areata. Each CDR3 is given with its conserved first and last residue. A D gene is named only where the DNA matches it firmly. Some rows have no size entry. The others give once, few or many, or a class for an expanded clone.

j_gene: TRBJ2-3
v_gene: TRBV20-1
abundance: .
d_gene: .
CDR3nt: TGCAGTGCCCGAAGCACAGATACGCAGTATTTT
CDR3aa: CSARSTDTQYF

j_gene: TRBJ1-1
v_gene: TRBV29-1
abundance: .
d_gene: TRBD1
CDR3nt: TGCAGCGCCCCACAGGGGCCTGAAGCTTTCTTT
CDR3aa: CSAPQGPEAFF

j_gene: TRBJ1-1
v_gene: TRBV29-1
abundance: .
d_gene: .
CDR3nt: TGCAGCGCCTTGGGGGATACGAGGGCTGAAGCTTTCTTT
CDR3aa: CSALGDTRAEAFF

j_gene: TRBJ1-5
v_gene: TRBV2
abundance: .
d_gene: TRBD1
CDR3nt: TGTGCCAGCAGTAGGACAGGGAACAATCAGCCCCAGCATTTT
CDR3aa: CASSRTGNNQPQHF

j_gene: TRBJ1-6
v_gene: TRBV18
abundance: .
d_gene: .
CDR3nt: TGTGCCAGCTCTGCACCCAATTCACCCCTCCACTTT
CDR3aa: CASSAPNSPLHF

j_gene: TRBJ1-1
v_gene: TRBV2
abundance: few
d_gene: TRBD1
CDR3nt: TGTGCCAGCAAGGCTCAGGGGGCTCGGGATGCTTTCTTT
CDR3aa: CASKAQGARDAFF

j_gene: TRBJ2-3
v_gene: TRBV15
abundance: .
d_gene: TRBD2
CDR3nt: TGTGCCACCAGCAGAGACGGGGGACTAGCAGATACGCAGTATTTT
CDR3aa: CATSRDGGLADTQYF

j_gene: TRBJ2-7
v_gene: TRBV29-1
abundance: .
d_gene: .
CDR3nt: TGCAGCGCAATAAACAGTTCCTACGAGCAGTACTTC
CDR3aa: CSAINSSYEQYF

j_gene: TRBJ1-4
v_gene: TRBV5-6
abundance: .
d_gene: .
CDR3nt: TGTGCCAGCAGCTTGGTTGGGGGCGAGAAAGAAAAACTGTTTTTT
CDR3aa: CASSLVGGEKEKLFF

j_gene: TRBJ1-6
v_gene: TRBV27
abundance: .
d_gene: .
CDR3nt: TGTGCCAGCAGTTCAAACCGGGGCGGGACGAACTTCATTAATTCACCCCTCCACTTT
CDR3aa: CASSSNRGGTNFINSPLHF

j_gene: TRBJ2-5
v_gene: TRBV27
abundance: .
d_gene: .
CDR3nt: TGTGCCAGCAGCAAAATCGGGTCCCAAGAGACCCAGTACTTC
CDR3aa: CASSKIGSQETQYF

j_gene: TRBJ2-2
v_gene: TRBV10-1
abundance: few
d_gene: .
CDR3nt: TGCGCCAGCAGCCAACAGGCACTGGGGGCCGGGGAGCTGTTTTTT
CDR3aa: CASSQQALGAGELFF

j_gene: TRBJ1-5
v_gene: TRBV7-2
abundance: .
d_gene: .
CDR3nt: TGTGCCAGCAGTTTTAGCAATCAGCCCCAGCATTTT
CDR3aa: CASSFSNQPQHF

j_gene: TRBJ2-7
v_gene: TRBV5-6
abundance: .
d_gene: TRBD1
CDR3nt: TGTGCCAGCAGCCTGGGACAGTTTTCCTACGAGCAGTACTTC
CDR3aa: CASSLGQFSYEQYF

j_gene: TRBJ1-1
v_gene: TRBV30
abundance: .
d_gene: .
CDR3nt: TGTGCCTGGCGTTCGATGGGGGACACTGAAGCTTTCTTT
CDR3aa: CAWRSMGDTEAFF

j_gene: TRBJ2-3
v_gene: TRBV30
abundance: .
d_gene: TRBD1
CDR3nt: TGTGCCTTGGACAGGGGGTCTAGCACAGATACGCAGTATTTT
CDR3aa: CALDRGSSTDTQYF

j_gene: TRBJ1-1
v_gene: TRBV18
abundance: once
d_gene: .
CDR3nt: TGTGCCAGCTCACCATTGAAGGTGAACACTGAAGCTTTCTTT
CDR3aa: CASSPLKVNTEAFF

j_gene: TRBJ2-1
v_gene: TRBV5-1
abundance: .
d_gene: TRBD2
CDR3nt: TGCGCCAGCAGCGTGAAGCCTAGCGGGGGCCAGGAGGAGCAGTTCTTC
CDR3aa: CASSVKPSGGQEEQFF

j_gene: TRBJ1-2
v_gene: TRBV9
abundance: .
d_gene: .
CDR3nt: TGTGCCAGCAGCGCTAAAGACAGGACACGTGGCTACACCTTC
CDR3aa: CASSAKDRTRGYTF

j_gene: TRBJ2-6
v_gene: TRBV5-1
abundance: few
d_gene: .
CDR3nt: TGCGCCAGCAGCTCCCCCCGAGGGGGTAACCCCGCGGCAGGGGCCAACGTCCTGACTTTC
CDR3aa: CASSSPRGGNPAAGANVLTF

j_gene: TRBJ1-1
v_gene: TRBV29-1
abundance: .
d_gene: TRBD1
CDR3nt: TGCAGCGTTGAATCGCAGGGGGCCTCTGCTTTCTTT
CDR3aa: CSVESQGASAFF

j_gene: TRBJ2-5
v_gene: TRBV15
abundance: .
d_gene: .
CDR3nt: TGTGCCACCAGCAGAGATCGCAGCGAGGAGACCCAGTACTTC
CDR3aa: CATSRDRSEETQYF

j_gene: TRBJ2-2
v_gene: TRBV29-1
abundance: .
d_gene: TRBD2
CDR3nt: TGCAGCGTTGAAGAGGGTAGCGGGGTCTCCGGGGAGCTGTTTTTT
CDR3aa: CSVEEGSGVSGELFF

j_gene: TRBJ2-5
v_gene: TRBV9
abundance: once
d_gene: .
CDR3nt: TGTGCCAGCGCTACCACCGTCGAGGGGGAGACCCAGTACTTC
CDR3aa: CASATTVEGETQYF

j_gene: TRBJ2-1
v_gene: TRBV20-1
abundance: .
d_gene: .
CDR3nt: TGCAGTGCTACGCCTACGAATGAGCAGTTCTTC
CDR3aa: CSATPTNEQFF

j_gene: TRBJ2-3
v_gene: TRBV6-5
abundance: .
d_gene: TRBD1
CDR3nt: TGTGCCAGCAGTGGACAGGGATCGGCAGATACGCAGTATTTT
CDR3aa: CASSGQGSADTQYF

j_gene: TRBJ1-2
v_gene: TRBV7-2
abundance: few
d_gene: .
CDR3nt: TGTGCCAGCACCACCAACTGGGGAAACTATGGCTACACCTTC
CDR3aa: CASTTNWGNYGYTF

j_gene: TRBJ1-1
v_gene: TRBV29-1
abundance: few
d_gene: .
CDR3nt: TGCAGCGTTGACCCGGAAAACACTGAAGCTTTCTTT
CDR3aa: CSVDPENTEAFF

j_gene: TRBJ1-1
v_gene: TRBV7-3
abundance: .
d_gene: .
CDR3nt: TGTGCCAGCAGCCCTGATGCTGGACCTTTGAACACTGAAGCTTTCTTT
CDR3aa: CASSPDAGPLNTEAFF

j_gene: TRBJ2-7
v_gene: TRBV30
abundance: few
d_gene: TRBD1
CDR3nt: TGTGCCTGGAGTAACCCCTTTGCCGGGACAGCTTCCTACGAGCAGTACTTC
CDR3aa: CAWSNPFAGTASYEQYF

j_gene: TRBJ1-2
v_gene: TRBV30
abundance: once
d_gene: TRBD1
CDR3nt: TGTGCCTGGGGACAGGGCGGCTACACCTTC
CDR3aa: CAWGQGGYTF

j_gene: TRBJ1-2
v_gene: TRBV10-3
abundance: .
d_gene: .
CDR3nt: TGTGCCATCAGTGAAGGGGCCAGGGCGGATGGCTACACCTTC
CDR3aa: CAISEGARADGYTF

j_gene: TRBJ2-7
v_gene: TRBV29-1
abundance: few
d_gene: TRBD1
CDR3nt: TGCAGCGCCCGGGACAGGATAAACGGCGAGCAGTACTTC
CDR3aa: CSARDRINGEQYF

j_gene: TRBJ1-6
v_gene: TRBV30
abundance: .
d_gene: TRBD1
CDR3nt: TGTGCCTGGGGGATAAGACAGGGGAATTCACCCCTCCACTTT
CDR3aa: CAWGIRQGNSPLHF

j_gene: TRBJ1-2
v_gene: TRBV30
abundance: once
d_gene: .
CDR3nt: TGTGCCTGGCTCAGGAATTATGGCTACACCTTC
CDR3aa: CAWLRNYGYTF

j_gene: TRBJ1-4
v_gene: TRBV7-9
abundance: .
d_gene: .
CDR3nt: TGTGCCAGCAGCCGCCAGGATAATGAAAAACTGTTTTTT
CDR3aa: CASSRQDNEKLFF